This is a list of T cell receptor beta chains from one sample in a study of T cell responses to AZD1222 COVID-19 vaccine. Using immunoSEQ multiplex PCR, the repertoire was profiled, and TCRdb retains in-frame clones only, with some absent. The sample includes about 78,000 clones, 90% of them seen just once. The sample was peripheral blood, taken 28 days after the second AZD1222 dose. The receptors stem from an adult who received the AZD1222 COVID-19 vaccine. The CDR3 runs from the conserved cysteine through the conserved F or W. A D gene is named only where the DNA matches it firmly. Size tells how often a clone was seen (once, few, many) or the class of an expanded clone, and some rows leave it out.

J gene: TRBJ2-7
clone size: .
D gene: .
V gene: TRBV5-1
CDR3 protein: CASSWMGPYEQYF
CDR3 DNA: TGCGCCAGCAGCTGGATGGGGCCTTACGAGCAGTACTTC

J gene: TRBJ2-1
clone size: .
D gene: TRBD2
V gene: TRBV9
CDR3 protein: CASSPRTSGSSSYNEQFF
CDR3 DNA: TGTGCCAGCAGCCCCCGGACTAGCGGGAGTAGCTCCTACAATGAGCAGTTCTTC

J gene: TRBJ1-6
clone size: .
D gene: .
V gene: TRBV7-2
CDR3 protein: CASSDARDSPLHF
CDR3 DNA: TGTGCCAGCAGCGACGCAAGGGATTCACCCCTCCACTTT

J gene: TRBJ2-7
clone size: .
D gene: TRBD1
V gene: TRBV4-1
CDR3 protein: CASSQWTGTYEQYF
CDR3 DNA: TGCGCCAGCAGCCAATGGACAGGAACCTACGAGCAGTACTTC

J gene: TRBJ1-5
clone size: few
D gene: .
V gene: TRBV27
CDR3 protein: CASSLWGVSNQPQHF
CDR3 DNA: TGTGCCAGCAGTTTGTGGGGGGTTAGCAATCAGCCCCAGCATTTT

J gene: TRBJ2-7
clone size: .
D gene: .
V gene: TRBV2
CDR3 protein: CASSEGPGDYEQYF
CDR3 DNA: TGTGCCAGCAGTGAAGGACCCGGCGACTACGAGCAGTACTTC

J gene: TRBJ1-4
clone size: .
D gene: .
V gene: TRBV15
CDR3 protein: CATSRDLPIRGNEKLFF
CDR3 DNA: TGTGCCACCAGCAGAGACCTACCTATCCGGGGTAATGAAAAACTGTTTTTT

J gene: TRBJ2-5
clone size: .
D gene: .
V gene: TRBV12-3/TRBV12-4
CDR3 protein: CASSPDQRETQYF
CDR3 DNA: TGTGCCAGCAGTCCGGACCAGCGTGAGACCCAGTACTTC

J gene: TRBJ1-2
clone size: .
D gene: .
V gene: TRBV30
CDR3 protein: CAWSVDYGYTF
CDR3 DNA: TGTGCCTGGAGTGTAGACTATGGCTACACCTTC

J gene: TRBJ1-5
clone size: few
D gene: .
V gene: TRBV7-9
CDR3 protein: CASSRTPESGNQPQHF
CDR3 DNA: TGTGCCAGCAGCCGAACCCCAGAAAGCGGCAATCAGCCCCAGCATTTT

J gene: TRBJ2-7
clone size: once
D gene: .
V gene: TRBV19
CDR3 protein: CASSRGDDYEQYF
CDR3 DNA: TGTGCCAGTAGTAGGGGGGATGATTACGAGCAGTACTTC

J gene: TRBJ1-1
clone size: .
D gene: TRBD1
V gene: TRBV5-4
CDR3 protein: CASSSWTGRKTEAFF
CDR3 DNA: TGTGCCAGCAGCTCCTGGACAGGGAGGAAAACTGAAGCTTTCTTT

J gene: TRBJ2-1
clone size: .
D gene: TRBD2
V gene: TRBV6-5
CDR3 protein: CASGLGRAYEQFF
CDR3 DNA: TGTGCCAGCGGCCTCGGGAGGGCCTATGAGCAGTTCTTC

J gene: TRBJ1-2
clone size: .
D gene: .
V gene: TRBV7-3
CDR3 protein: CASSFGLANYGYTF
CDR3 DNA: TGTGCCAGCAGCTTCGGGCTAGCTAACTATGGCTACACCTTC

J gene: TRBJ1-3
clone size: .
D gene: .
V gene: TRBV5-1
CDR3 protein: CASSLNQYWSGNTIYF
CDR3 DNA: TGCGCCAGCAGCTTGAATCAGTACTGGTCCGGAAACACCATATATTTT

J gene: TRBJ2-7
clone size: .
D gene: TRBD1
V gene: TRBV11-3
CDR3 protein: CASRPWTGAVDEQYF
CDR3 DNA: TGTGCCAGCAGACCTTGGACAGGGGCAGTGGACGAGCAGTACTTC

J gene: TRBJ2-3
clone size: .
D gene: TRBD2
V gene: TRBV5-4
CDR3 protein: CASSLALAGGQSTDTQYF
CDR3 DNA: TGTGCCAGCAGCTTGGCACTAGCGGGGGGGCAGAGCACAGATACGCAGTATTTT

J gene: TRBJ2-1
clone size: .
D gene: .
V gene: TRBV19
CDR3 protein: CASSIDQLYRETGNEQFF
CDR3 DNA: TGTGCCAGTAGTATAGATCAACTGTACAGGGAAACTGGCAATGAGCAGTTCTTC

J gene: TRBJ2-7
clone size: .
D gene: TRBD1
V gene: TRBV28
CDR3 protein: CASASAGTGSHEQYF
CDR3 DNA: TGTGCCAGCGCCTCAGCCGGGACAGGGAGCCACGAGCAGTACTTC

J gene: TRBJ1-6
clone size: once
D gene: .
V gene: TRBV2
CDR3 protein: CASSEEGGYNSPLHF
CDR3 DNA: TGTGCCAGCAGTGAAGAGGGGGGTTACAATTCACCCCTCCACTTT

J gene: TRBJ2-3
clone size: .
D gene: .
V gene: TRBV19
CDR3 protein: CASSSLRNTQYF
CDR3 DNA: TGTGCCAGTAGTAGCCTACGAAATACGCAGTATTTT

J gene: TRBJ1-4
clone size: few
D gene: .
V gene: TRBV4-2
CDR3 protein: CASSQAGGGNEKLFF
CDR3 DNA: TGTGCCAGCAGCCAAGCGGGTGGGGGTAATGAAAAACTGTTTTTT

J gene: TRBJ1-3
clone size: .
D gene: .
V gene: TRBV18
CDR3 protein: CASSSPPTGPGNTIYF
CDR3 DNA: TGTGCCAGCTCATCCCCGCCAACCGGGCCAGGAAACACCATATATTTT

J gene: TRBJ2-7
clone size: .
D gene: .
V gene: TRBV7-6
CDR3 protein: CASSLGDTTYEQYF
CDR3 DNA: TGTGCCAGCAGCTTGGGGGACACAACCTACGAGCAGTACTTC

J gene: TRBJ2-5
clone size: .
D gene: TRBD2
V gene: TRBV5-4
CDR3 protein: CASSQFRGVVEETQYF
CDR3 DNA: TGTGCCAGCAGCCAATTTCGGGGGGTTGTAGAAGAGACCCAGTACTTC

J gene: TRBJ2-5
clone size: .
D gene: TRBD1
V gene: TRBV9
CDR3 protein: CASSAWTGGRETQYF
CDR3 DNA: TGTGCCAGCAGCGCATGGACAGGGGGAAGGGAGACCCAGTACTTC

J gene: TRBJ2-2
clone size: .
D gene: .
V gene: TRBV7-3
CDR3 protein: CASSLTGGIGELFF
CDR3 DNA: TGTGCCAGCAGCTTAACAGGGGGTATCGGGGAGCTGTTTTTT

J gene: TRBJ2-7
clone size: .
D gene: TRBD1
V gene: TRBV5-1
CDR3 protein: CASSWTQGALEQYF
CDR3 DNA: TGCGCCAGCAGCTGGACTCAGGGGGCCCTCGAGCAGTACTTC

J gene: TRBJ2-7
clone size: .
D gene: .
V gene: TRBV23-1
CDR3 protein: CASSHEWEQYEQYF
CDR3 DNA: TGCGCCAGCAGTCATGAGTGGGAACAATACGAGCAGTACTTC

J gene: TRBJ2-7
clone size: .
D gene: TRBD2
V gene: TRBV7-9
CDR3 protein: CASSKTSVYYEQYF
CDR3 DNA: TGTGCCAGCAGCAAGACTAGCGTCTACTACGAGCAGTACTTC

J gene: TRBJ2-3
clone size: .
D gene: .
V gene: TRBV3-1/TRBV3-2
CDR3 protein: CASSQDRWVDTDTQYF
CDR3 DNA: TGTGCCAGCAGCCAAGATCGTTGGGTCGACACAGATACGCAGTATTTT

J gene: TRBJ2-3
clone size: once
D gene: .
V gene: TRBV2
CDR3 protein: CASSLGLTPDTQYF
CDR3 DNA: TGTGCCAGCAGTCTGGGACTGACCCCAGATACGCAGTATTTT

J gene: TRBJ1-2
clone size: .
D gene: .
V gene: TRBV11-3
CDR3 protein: CASSLGGAGGAQGYTF
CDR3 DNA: TGTGCCAGCAGCTTAGGTGGTGCGGGGGGCGCCCAAGGCTACACCTTC